This T cell receptor beta chain was found in a study of T cell repertoires in cytomegalovirus infection. Study information: Both CMV infection and a matching HLA type were indicated by public TCR beta signatures.

General study findings and limits: The study identified carriers of CMV plus the relevant HLA from cumulative public TCR beta family frequency.

A word on this clonotype: Its antigen is as yet unknown.

The germline V gene encodes CDR1 LNHNV and CDR2 YYDKDF (reference sequence). This CDR3 spans 15 amino acids. The V and J ends lost 3 bases and 1 base respectively, with 10 bases between them. From the reads, TCRdb called clonotypes with MiXCR, one entry per CDR3 protein. The sample holds approximately 1,000,000 distinct CDR3 sequences, approximately 33% seen once. Sequencing used cultured CD8+ T cells from PBMCs, obtained from culture after CMV antigen stimulation. The chain couples TRBV15 to TRBJ1-5; a possible D gene is TRBD1 (6 bases). This clonotype was obtained from a human donor in good health (CMV status not recorded). Some clones in this sample may be carry-over from other donors' samples. CDR3 loop: CATSSWTASNQPQHF. CDR3 DNA: TGTGCCACCAGCAGCTGGACAGCAAGCAATCAGCCCCAGCATTTT.